Listed below are T cell receptor beta chains from one sample, sequenced in a study of blood T cells in healthy people across ages. TCRdb ran MiXCR on the 5' RACE reads and lists one entry per CDR3 protein. The repertoire includes about 580,000 distinct CDR3 sequences, around half of them detected once, and just under 25% sits in the top ten. The specimen was blood. Receptors originate from a man of 80 years or more in good health. Each CDR3 is given without its conserved first and last residue.

j_call: TRBJ2-1
v_call: TRBV7-3
cdr3_aa: ASSLSSQGVRNEQF

j_call: TRBJ2-7
v_call: TRBV7-2
cdr3_aa: ASSGRDRAAYEQY

j_call: TRBJ2-5
v_call: TRBV14
cdr3_aa: ASSQDVAVGRGYNEQY

j_call: TRBJ2-7
v_call: TRBV4-1
cdr3_aa: ASSQARDSPYEQY

j_call: TRBJ2-5
v_call: TRBV20-1
cdr3_aa: SARDVRTGRGEQY

j_call: TRBJ2-7
v_call: TRBV3-1
cdr3_aa: ASSQGLAASSYEQY

j_call: TRBJ2-5
v_call: TRBV2
cdr3_aa: ASLGQIQETQY

j_call: TRBJ1-5
v_call: TRBV4-1
cdr3_aa: ASSQEGDSRTGPQH

j_call: TRBJ2-3
v_call: TRBV20-1
cdr3_aa: SARASGAADTQY

j_call: .
v_call: TRBV12-3/TRBV12-4
cdr3_aa: ASIPSAVYNEQY

j_call: TRBJ2-5
v_call: TRBV12-3/TRBV12-4
cdr3_aa: ASSFVEGTQY

j_call: TRBJ2-1
v_call: TRBV5-6
cdr3_aa: ASSRNPGQGNEQF

j_call: TRBJ2-5
v_call: TRBV20-1
cdr3_aa: SAWGIQETQY

j_call: TRBJ2-5
v_call: TRBV20-1
cdr3_aa: SAALAGGQETQY

j_call: TRBJ2-6
v_call: TRBV6-6
cdr3_aa: ASSRTGDLSGANVLT

j_call: TRBJ2-5
v_call: TRBV7-2
cdr3_aa: ASRPTGVLKTQY

j_call: TRBJ2-5
v_call: TRBV2
cdr3_aa: ASRAGVRETQY

j_call: TRBJ1-4
v_call: TRBV9
cdr3_aa: ASSARQNDEKLF

j_call: TRBJ2-7
v_call: TRBV7-9
cdr3_aa: ASSLVGSYYEQY

j_call: TRBJ2-7
v_call: TRBV29-1
cdr3_aa: SVISTGSYEQY

j_call: TRBJ2-1
v_call: TRBV29-1
cdr3_aa: SVATSGGIYNEQF

j_call: TRBJ2-5
v_call: TRBV20-1
cdr3_aa: SASPLGGKETQY

j_call: TRBJ2-7
v_call: TRBV6-2/TRBV6-3
cdr3_aa: ASSYGGQVTYEQY

j_call: .
v_call: TRBV5-1
cdr3_aa: ASSLGDRSGEQY

j_call: TRBJ1-4
v_call: TRBV20-1
cdr3_aa: SASGRSNEKLF

j_call: TRBJ2-5
v_call: TRBV29-1
cdr3_aa: SVKRTSDPQETQY

j_call: TRBJ2-7
v_call: TRBV29-1
cdr3_aa: SVRSQSGRSSYEQY

j_call: TRBJ2-7
v_call: TRBV30
cdr3_aa: AWSRHLGGEQY

j_call: TRBJ2-1
v_call: TRBV20-1
cdr3_aa: SAGTSGGSEQF

j_call: TRBJ2-7
v_call: TRBV19
cdr3_aa: ASGGGSDEQY

j_call: TRBJ2-7
v_call: TRBV25-1
cdr3_aa: ASTGYPESSYEQY

j_call: TRBJ2-7
v_call: TRBV29-1
cdr3_aa: SAGGTYEQY

j_call: TRBJ2-7
v_call: TRBV2
cdr3_aa: ASSTYRSNEQY

j_call: TRBJ2-7
v_call: TRBV20-1
cdr3_aa: SARSNRGANEQY

j_call: TRBJ2-1
v_call: TRBV20-1
cdr3_aa: SASGLVTSDEQF

j_call: TRBJ1-1
v_call: TRBV20-1
cdr3_aa: SARDTANTEAF

j_call: TRBJ2-3
v_call: TRBV3-1
cdr3_aa: ASSPTRGADTQY

j_call: TRBJ1-6
v_call: TRBV11-2
cdr3_aa: ASSLPSGDDYNSPLH

j_call: TRBJ1-1
v_call: TRBV7-2
cdr3_aa: ASSLSPEQGAF

j_call: TRBJ2-5
v_call: TRBV29-1
cdr3_aa: SVSRGGAGETQY

j_call: TRBJ2-1
v_call: TRBV4-3
cdr3_aa: ASSQDRVAVQF

j_call: TRBJ2-1
v_call: TRBV7-9
cdr3_aa: ASSLGVRTSGRNEQF

j_call: TRBJ2-5
v_call: TRBV5-1
cdr3_aa: ASSSTPGTGQSETQY

j_call: TRBJ1-2
v_call: TRBV19
cdr3_aa: ASTPGTGDNYGYT

j_call: TRBJ1-2
v_call: TRBV6-5
cdr3_aa: ASSYGPNPNYGYT

j_call: TRBJ2-5
v_call: TRBV6-2/TRBV6-3
cdr3_aa: ASSDSRRETQY

j_call: TRBJ2-2
v_call: TRBV14
cdr3_aa: ASGRRQGNTGELF

j_call: TRBJ1-4
v_call: TRBV3-1
cdr3_aa: ASSQPHGAATNEKLF

j_call: .
v_call: TRBV4-1
cdr3_aa: AGSHQALAFSYEQY

j_call: TRBJ1-2
v_call: TRBV6-5
cdr3_aa: ASSYSYRVGGYT

j_call: TRBJ2-7
v_call: TRBV27
cdr3_aa: ASRMTGGFYEQY

j_call: TRBJ2-3
v_call: TRBV5-5
cdr3_aa: ASSLRGAHTDTQY

j_call: TRBJ2-5
v_call: TRBV20-1
cdr3_aa: SGLDQETQY

j_call: TRBJ2-1
v_call: TRBV7-3
cdr3_aa: ASSLTNPKEQF

j_call: TRBJ2-2
v_call: TRBV5-1
cdr3_aa: ASSFRASGSSNTGELF

j_call: TRBJ2-5
v_call: TRBV10-3
cdr3_aa: AISESSSGVDEQY

j_call: .
v_call: TRBV3-1
cdr3_aa: ASSQRTGVTETQY